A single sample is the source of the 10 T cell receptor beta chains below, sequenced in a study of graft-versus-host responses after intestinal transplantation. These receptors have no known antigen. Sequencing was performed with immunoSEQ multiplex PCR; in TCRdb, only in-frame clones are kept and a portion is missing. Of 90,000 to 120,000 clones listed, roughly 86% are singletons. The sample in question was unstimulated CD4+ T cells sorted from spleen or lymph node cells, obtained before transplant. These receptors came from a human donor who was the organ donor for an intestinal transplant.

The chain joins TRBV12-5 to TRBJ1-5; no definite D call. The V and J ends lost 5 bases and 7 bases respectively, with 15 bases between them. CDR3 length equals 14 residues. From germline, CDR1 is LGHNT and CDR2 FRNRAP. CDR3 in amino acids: CASGPSDQRQPQHF. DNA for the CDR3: TGTGCTAGTGGTCCCTCGGACCAGCGACAGCCCCAGCATTTT.

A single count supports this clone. The CDR3 sequence: CASKTGAQPQHF. DNA for the CDR3: TGTGCCAGCAAGACAGGGGCCCAGCCCCAGCATTTT. The rearrangement joins TRBV19 to TRBJ1-5; 8 bases agree with TRBD1. Germline values: CDR1 LNHDA, CDR2 SQIVND (reference sequence). V was pared by 9 bases and J by 7 bases, with 5 bases of the junction left unmatched. The CDR3 sequence is 12 residues long.

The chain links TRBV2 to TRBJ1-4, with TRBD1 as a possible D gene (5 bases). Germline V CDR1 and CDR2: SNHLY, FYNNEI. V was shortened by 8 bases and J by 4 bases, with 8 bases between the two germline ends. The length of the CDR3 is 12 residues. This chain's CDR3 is CASEGHNEKLFF. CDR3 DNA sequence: TGTGCCAGCGAGGGGCATAATGAAAAACTGTTTTTT.

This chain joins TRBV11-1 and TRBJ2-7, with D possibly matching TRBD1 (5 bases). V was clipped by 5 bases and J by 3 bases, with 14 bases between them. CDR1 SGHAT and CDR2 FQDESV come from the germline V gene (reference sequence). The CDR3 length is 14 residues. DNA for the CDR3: TGTGCCAGCAGCCAAGAAGGGGTCCGCTACGAGCAGTACTTC. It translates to CASSQEGVRYEQYF.

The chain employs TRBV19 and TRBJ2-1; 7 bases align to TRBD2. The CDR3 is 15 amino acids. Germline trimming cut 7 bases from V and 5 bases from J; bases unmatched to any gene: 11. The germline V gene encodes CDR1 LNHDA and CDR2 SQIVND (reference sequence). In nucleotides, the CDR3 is TGTGCCAGTACCCGCCCTTCTGCGGGAGACAATGAGCAGTTCTTC. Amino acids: CASTRPSAGDNEQFF. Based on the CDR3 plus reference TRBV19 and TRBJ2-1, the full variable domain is DGGITQSPKYLFRKEGQNVTLSCEQNLNHDAMYWYRQDPGQGLRLIYYSQIVNDFQKGDIAEGYSVSREKKESFPLTVTSAQKNPTAFYLCASTRPSAGDNEQFFGPGTRLTVL.

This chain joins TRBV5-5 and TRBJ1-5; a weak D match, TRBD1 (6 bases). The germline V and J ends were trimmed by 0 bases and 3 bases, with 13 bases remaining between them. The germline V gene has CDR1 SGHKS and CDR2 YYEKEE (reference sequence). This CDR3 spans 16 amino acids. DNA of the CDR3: TGTGCCAGCAGCTTGGCCGGGGGGCAGAACAATCAGCCCCAGCATTTT. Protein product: CASSLAGGQNNQPQHF.

The CDR3 DNA reads as TGTGCCAGCAGCCCCCGATTTAGTGTTAGCTCTGGAAACACCATATATTTT. Translation gives CASSPRFSVSSGNTIYF. V usage is TRBV9 and J usage is TRBJ1-3; no reliable D call. CDR3 length: 17 residues. CDR1 is SGDLS, CDR2 YYNGEE, per germline. Trimming pared 4 bases from V and 0 bases from J, leaving 17 bases between.

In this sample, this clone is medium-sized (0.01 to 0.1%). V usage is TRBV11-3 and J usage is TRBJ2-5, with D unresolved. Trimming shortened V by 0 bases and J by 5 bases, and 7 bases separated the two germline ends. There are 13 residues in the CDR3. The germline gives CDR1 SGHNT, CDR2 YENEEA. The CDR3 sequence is CASSLDYRETQYF. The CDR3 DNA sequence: TGTGCCAGCAGCTTAGATTACCGCGAGACCCAGTACTTC.

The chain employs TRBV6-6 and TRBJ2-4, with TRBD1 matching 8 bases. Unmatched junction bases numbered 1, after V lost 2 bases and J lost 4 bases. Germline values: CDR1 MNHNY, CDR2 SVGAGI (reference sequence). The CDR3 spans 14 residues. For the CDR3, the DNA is TGTGCCAGCAGTTACCGACAGGGGAAAAACATTCAGTACTTC. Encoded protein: CASSYRQGKNIQYF.

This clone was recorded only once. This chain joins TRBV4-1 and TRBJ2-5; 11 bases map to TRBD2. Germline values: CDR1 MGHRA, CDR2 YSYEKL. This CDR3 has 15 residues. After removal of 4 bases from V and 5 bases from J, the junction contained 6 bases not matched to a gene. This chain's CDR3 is CASSRRLAGIETQYF. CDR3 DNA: TGCGCCAGCAGCCGACGACTAGCGGGGATTGAGACCCAGTACTTC.